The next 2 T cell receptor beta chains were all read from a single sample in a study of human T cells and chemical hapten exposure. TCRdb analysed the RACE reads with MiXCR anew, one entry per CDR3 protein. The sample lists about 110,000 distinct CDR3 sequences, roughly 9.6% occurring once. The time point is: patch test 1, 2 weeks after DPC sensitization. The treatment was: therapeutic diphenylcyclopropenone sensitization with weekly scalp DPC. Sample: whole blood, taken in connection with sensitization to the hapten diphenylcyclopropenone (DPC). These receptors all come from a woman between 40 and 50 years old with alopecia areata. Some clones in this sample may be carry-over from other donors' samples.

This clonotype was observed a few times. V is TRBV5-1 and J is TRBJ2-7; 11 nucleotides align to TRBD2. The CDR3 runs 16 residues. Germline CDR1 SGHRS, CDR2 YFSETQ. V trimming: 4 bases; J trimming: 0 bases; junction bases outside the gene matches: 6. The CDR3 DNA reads TGCGCCAGCAGCACGACTAGCGGGGACCCCTCCTACGAGCAGTACTTC. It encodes CASSTTSGDPSYEQYF.

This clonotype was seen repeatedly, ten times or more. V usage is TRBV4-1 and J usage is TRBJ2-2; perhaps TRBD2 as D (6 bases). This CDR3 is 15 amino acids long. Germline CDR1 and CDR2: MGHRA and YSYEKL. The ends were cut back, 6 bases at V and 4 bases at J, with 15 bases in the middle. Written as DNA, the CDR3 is TGCGCCAGCAGGGAATCCGGGAGCGGCACCGGGGAGCTGTTTTTT. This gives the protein CASRESGSGTGELFF.